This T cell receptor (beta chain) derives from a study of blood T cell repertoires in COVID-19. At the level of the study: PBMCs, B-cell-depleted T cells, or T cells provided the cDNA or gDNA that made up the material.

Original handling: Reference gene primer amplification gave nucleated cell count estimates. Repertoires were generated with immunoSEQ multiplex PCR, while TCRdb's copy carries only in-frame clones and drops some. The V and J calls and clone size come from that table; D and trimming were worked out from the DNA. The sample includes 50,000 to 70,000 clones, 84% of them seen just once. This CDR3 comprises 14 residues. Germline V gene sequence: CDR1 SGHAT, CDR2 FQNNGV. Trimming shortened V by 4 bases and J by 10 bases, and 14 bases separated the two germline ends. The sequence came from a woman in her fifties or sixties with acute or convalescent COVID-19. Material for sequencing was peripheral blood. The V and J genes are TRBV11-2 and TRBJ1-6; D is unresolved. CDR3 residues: CASSSDLGGSPLHF. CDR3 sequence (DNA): TGTGCCAGCAGCTCCGACTTGGGCGGGTCACCCCTCCACTTT. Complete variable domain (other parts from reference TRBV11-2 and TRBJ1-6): EAGVAQSPRYKIIEKRQSVAFWCNPISGHATLYWYQQILGQGPKLLIQFQNNGVVDDSQLPKDRFSAERLKGVDSTLKIQPAKLEDSAVYLCASSSDLGGSPLHFGNGTRLTVT.